This TCR beta chain was captured by sequencing in a study of cytomegalovirus exposure and HLA in healthy donors. Study-wide context: The roughly 670 first-cohort repertoires shared a platform with the approximately 130 validation repertoires, as reported in a later analysis.

Libraries were prepared by immunoSEQ multiplex PCR; TCRdb keeps only in-frame clonotypes and omits some of them. The sample has 120,000 or so clones, over 75% seen once; the top ten hold roughly 1.9%. The germline V gene has CDR1 SGHVS and CDR2 FQNEAQ. V was clipped by 2 bases and J by 0 bases, with 11 bases between them. The CDR3 covers 16 residues. Findings of the study overall: For cytomegalovirus status, the classifier reportedly gave diagnoses with high specificity and sensitivity.

As concerns this clone: Its matching antigen is unknown.

The rearrangement links TRBV7-8 to TRBJ1-5, with D hard to call. The sample taken for sequencing was PBMCs. The clonotype originates from a woman between 25 and 40 years old in good health and CMV-seronegative. DNA for the CDR3: TGTGCCAGCAGCTTAAGCCGCAGAGGTAGCAATCAGCCCCAGCATTTT. Translation: CASSLSRRGSNQPQHF.